Listed here is a single T cell receptor (beta chain). Antigen: not known. The CDR3 spans 16 residues. The germline V gene has CDR1 SGHNT and CDR2 YENEEA. V lost 3 bases to trimming and J lost 4 bases; unmatched junction nucleotides: 9. The sample originates from a study of OX40 agonist ivuxolimab in advanced cancers. General observations from the study: Normalized T-cell clonal expansion was also low in some nonresponders.

Assay: immunoSEQ multiplex PCR; the TCRdb copy retains only in-frame clones and omits some. The sample records some 80,000 clones, around nine tenths being singletons. The chain links TRBV11-3 to TRBJ1-3; 7 bases align to TRBD1. The TCR originated in an adult with an advanced solid tumor such as melanoma, head and neck, liver or kidney cancer. Sequences were derived from CD4+ or CD8+ T cells sorted from blood, sampled in a trial of the OX40 agonist ivuxolimab. CDR3 nucleotides: TGTGCCAGCAGCTTGTCCCCAACAGGGGTCGGAAACACCATATATTTT. Its protein is CASSLSPTGVGNTIYF.